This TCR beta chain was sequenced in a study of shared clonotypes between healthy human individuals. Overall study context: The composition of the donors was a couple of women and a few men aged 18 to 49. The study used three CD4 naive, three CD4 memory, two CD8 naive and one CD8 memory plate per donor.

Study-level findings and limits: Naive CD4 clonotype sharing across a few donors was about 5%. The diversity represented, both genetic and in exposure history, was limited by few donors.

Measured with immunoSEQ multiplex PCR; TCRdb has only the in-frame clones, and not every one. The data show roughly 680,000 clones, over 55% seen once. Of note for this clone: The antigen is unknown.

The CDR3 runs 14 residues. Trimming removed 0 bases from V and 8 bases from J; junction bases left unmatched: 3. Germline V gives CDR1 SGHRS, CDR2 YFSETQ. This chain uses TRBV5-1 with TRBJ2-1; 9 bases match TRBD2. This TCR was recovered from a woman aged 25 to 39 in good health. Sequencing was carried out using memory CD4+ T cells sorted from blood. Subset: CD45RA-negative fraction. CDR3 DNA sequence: TGCGCCAGCAGCTTGGTGGTAGCGGGAGATGAGCAGTTCTTC. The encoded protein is CASSLVVAGDEQFF.